Listed here is a single T cell receptor beta chain. The record originates from a study of sequential checkpoint blockade in melanoma. About the research overall: Patients were randomized 1:1 to nivolumab-then-ipilimumab or ipilimumab-then-nivolumab first-line. After both sequences, patients received maintenance nivolumab.

CDR3 size: 14 residues. Per germline, CDR1 SEHNR and CDR2 FQNEAQ (reference sequence). V was pared by 3 bases and J by 0 bases, with 8 bases between. Produced via immunoSEQ multiplex PCR; TCRdb's table is partial and in-frame only. The sample has roughly 13,000 clones; around 48% are singletons. Treatment meaning: randomized to nivolumab then ipilimumab (arm A) or the reverse (arm B). None of the patients previously received DNA-damaging chemotherapy. Live CD3+CD8+ CD19− CD56− cells were sorted from PBMCs. This TCR derives from a human donor with melanoma. The chain is built from TRBV7-9 and TRBJ2-5, with no clear D. Sample: CD8+ T cells sorted from blood (inferred from file names), taken from a patient given nivolumab and ipilimumab in sequence. DNA for the CDR3: TGTGCCAGCAGCTTCGGCAGGTACCAAGAGACCCAGTACTTC. This encodes CASSFGRYQETQYF. The whole variable domain, remainder taken from reference TRBV7-9 and TRBJ2-5, is DTGVSQNPRHKITKRGQNVTFRCDPISEHNRLYWYRQTLGQGPEFLTYFQNEAQLEKSRLLSDRFSAERPKGSFSTLEIQRTEQGDSAMYLCASSFGRYQETQYFGPGTRLLVL.